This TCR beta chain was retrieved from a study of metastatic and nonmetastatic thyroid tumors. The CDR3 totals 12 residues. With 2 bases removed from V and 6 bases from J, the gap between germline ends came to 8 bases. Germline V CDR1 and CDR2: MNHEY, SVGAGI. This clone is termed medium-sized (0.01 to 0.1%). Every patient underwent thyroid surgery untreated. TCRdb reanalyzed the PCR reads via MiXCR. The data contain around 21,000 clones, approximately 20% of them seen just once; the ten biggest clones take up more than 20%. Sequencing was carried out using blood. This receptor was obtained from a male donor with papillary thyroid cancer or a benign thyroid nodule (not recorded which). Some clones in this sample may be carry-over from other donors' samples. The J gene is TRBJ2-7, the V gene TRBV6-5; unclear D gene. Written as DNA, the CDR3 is TGTGCCAGCAGTTACAACTTAGGCGAGCAGTACTTC. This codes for CASSYNLGEQYF.